This TCR beta chain emerged from a study of T cell responses to AZD1222 COVID-19 vaccine. Overall study results and limits: The donor cohort was predominantly white British with a female majority, and clonal diversity may have been underestimated.

The CDR3 loop spans 12 amino acids. Trimming removed 4 bases from V and 6 bases from J, with 12 bases in between. Germline CDR1 reads SQVTM; CDR2 reads ANQGSEA. Produced via immunoSEQ multiplex PCR; TCRdb's table is partial and in-frame only. The table shows approximately 150,000 clones, with about 93% occurring only once. Note on this clone: Its antigen is unknown.

This sequence joins TRBV29-1 and TRBJ1-2; perhaps TRBD1 as D (6 bases). Sample: peripheral blood, taken on day 0 of AZD1222 vaccination. This TCR came from an adult in good health. CDR3 DNA: TGCAGCGTTGGGGGGCAGGGAAATGGCTACACCTTC. Its translation: CSVGGQGNGYTF.